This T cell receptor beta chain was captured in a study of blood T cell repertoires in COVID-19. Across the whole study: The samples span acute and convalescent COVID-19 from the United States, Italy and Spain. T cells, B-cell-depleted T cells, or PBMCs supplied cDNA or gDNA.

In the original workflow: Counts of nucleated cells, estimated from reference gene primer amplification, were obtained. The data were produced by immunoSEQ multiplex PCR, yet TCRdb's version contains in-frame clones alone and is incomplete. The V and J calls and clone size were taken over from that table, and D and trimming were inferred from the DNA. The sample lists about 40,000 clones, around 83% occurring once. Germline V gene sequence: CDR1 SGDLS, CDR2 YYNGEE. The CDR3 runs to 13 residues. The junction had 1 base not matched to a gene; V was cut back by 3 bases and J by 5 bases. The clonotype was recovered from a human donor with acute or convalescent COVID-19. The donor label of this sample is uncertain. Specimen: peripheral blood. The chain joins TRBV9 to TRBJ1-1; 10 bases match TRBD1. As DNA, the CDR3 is TGTGCCAGCAGCGAGGGACAGGGGACTGAAGCTTTCTTT. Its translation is CASSEGQGTEAFF.